Shown below are 10 T cell receptor beta chains from a single sample sequenced in a study of T cells in Graves' hyperthyroidism and ophthalmopathy. The investigators amplified TCR beta CDR3 regions from RNA transcripts. In the first-round RT-PCR of the TCR CDR3, the HTBI primer set was used. Each CDR3 protein gets one entry after TCRdb re-called the multiplex PCR reads with MiXCR. The table has roughly 600,000 distinct CDR3 sequences, about 15% seen once; the top ten hold under 15%. Sequences were obtained from blood. These receptor sequences come from a woman aged 45-65 years with Graves' ophthalmopathy.

The chain combines TRBV29-1 with TRBJ2-2; 11 bases agree with TRBD2. CDR1 and CDR2 from the germline V gene are SQVTM and ANQGSEA. The CDR3 is 16 residues long. Trimming cost V 0 bases and J 4 bases; bases outside gene matches: 4. CDR3 DNA: TGCAGCGTTGAAGAAACTAGCGGGAGAGTCACCGGGGAGCTGTTTTTT. Protein: CSVEETSGRVTGELFF.

This chain links TRBV5-4 with TRBJ2-1; TRBD2 matches 10 bases. Germline V gene lookup returns CDR1 SGHNT and CDR2 YYREEE (reference sequence). J lost 4 bases, V lost 4 bases, and 8 bases had no gene match. This CDR3 has 16 amino acids. The CDR3 region has the DNA TGTGCCAGCAGCCCCTTAAGCGGGAGGGAATACAATGAGCAGTTCTTC. Residues: CASSPLSGREYNEQFF.

The chain links TRBV27 to TRBJ2-2; 12 bases are a match to TRBD2. The CDR3 contains 18 residues. Losses at the gene ends were 2 bases for V and 4 bases for J; bases not matched to a gene: 8. Germline CDR1 and CDR2: MNHEY and SMNVEV (reference sequence). The CDR3 reads CASSLIGSGLAGTGELFF. CDR3 DNA: TGTGCCAGCAGTTTAATCGGATCGGGACTAGCGGGCACCGGGGAGCTGTTTTTT.

In this sample, this clonotype turned up many times. The chain recombines TRBV7-9 with TRBJ2-7; unclear D gene. V was trimmed by 0 bases and J by 6 bases, leaving 18 bases between them. This CDR3 is built from 16 residues. Germline values: CDR1 SEHNR, CDR2 FQNEAQ (reference sequence). This CDR3 reads CASSLAGNRALFEQYF. In nucleotides, the CDR3 is TGTGCCAGCAGCTTAGCGGGTAACCGGGCCCTTTTCGAGCAGTACTTC.

This clonotype appeared many times. The rearrangement links TRBV5-1 to TRBJ1-1, with no clear D. Trimming stripped 5 bases from V and 1 base from J, with 12 bases between. CDR3 length: 14 residues. Germline CDR1 SGHRS, CDR2 YFSETQ. In DNA form, the CDR3 reads TGCGCCAGCAGGCTCCGATTAGGGAACACTGAAGCTTTCTTT. Its translation: CASRLRLGNTEAFF.

This clonotype has ten or more counts. This chain connects TRBV7-3 to TRBJ2-3; D remains ambiguous. V was shortened by 3 bases and J by 0 bases, with 10 bases between the two germline ends. The CDR3 has 15 residues. CDR1 is SGHTA, CDR2 FQGTGA, per germline. CDR3 protein: CASSLNQRSTDTQYF. As DNA, the CDR3 is TGTGCCAGCAGCTTGAATCAGCGAAGCACAGATACGCAGTATTTT.

This clonotype was recorded at least ten times. The genes are TRBV7-9 and TRBJ2-7; 9 bases map to TRBD1. The length of the CDR3 is 14 residues. Per germline, CDR1 SEHNR and CDR2 FQNEAQ (reference sequence). Trimming at V came to 5 bases and at J to 5 bases, leaving 7 bases not matched to a gene. The CDR3 here is CASSRTGVRNEQYF. In DNA, the CDR3 is TGTGCCAGCAGCCGGACAGGGGTTAGGAACGAGCAGTACTTC.

CDR3 nucleotides: TGTGCCAGTAGTATGACTAGCGGGATCTACGAGCAGTACTTC. Translated, it gives CASSMTSGIYEQYF. The chain uses TRBV19 and TRBJ2-7; 11 bases match TRBD2. The CDR3 runs to 14 residues. Germline V gene data show CDR1 as LNHDA and CDR2 as SQIVND (reference sequence). V lost 3 bases, J lost 3 bases, and 1 base stayed unmatched.

As regards this clonotype: One junction end disagrees with the germline gene, perhaps due to a read error. This chain links TRBV19 with TRBJ1-1; no clear D gene. This CDR3 has 14 amino acids. Looked up from germline, CDR1 is LNHDA and CDR2 is SQIVND (reference sequence). The CDR3 DNA follows: TGTACCAGTAGCCCGCCTGGGCCTGACACTGAAGCTTTCTTT. This translates into CTSSPPGPDTEAFF.

This clonotype was seen at least ten times. The chain employs TRBV20-1 and TRBJ2-7; 10 nucleotides align to TRBD2. This CDR3 region has 16 residues. Trimming at V came to 2 bases and at J to 0 bases, leaving 7 bases not matched to a gene. CDR1 and CDR2 from the germline V gene are DFQATT and SNEGSKA (reference sequence). This CDR3 is CSARFALAGFSYEQYF. As DNA, the CDR3 is TGCAGTGCTAGATTTGCACTAGCGGGATTCTCCTACGAGCAGTACTTC.